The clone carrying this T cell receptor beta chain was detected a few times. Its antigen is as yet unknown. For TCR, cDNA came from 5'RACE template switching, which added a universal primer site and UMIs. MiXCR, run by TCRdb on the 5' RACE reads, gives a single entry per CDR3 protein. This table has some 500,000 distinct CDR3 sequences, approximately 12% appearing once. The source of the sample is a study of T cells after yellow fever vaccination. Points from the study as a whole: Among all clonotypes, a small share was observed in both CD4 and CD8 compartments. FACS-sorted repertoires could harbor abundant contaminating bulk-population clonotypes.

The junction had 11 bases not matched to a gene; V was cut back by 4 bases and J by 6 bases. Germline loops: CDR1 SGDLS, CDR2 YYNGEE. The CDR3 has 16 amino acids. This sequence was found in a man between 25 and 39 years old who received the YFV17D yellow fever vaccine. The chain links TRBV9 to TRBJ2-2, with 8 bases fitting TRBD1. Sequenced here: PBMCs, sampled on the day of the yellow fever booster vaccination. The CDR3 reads CASSPLRQGNPGELFF. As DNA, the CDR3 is TGTGCCAGCAGCCCCCTTCGACAGGGGAATCCCGGGGAGCTGTTTTTT.